Given below is one TCR beta chain in context. The V gene's germline CDR1 is SNHLY and CDR2 FYNNEI. After removal of 6 bases from V and 5 bases from J, the junction contained 11 bases not matched to a gene. The CDR3 runs to 16 residues. Sequencing used immunoSEQ multiplex PCR; TCRdb keeps in-frame clones, though not all of them. The profile shows approximately 300,000 clones, roughly 85% of them singletons. This entry is derived from a study of cytomegalovirus exposure and HLA in healthy donors. The receptor was isolated from a woman between 18 and 29 years old in good health and CMV-seronegative. Sequenced sample: PBMCs. The chain recombines TRBV2 with TRBJ2-5; 11 nucleotides match TRBD2. Written as DNA, the CDR3 is TGTGCCAGCAGGAAAACCACTAGCGGGAGAACTGAGACCCAGTACTTC. It yields the protein CASRKTTSGRTETQYF. Based on the CDR3 plus reference TRBV2 and TRBJ2-5, the full variable domain is EPEVTQTPSHQVTQMGQEVILRCVPISNHLYFYWYRQILGQKVEFLVSFYNNEISEKSEIFDDQFSVERPDGSNFTLKIRSTKLEDSAMYFCASRKTTSGRTETQYFGPGTRLLVL.